A single sample is the source of the 23 T cell receptor beta chains below, sequenced in a study of blood T cell repertoires in COVID-19. Data came from immunoSEQ multiplex PCR; TCRdb stores just in-frame clones and leaves some out. The table shows around 230,000 clones, with 65% to 90% occurring only once. Sequenced sample: peripheral blood. Every receptor here comes from a man over 45 with COVID-19, enrolled during active disease.

DNA of the CDR3: TGTGCCACCGGGATTAGCAATCAGCCCCAGCATTTT. It is translated as CATGISNQPQHF. The chain carries TRBV6-5 and TRBJ1-5; D is uncertain. The V gene lost 10 bases and the J gene lost 0 bases, with 7 bases spanning the gap. The CDR3 covers 12 residues. The germline V gene has CDR1 MNHEY and CDR2 SVGAGI.

This clone was seen more than once but under ten times. The V and J genes are TRBV27 and TRBJ1-2, with 8 bases aligning to TRBD1. The CDR3 spans 15 residues. Losses at the gene ends were 6 bases for V and 4 bases for J; bases not matched to a gene: 10. Germline lookup yields CDR1 MNHEY and CDR2 SMNVEV (reference sequence). CDR3: CASSPRQGTFYGYTF. CDR3 nucleotide sequence: TGTGCCAGCAGCCCTAGACAGGGGACTTTCTATGGCTACACCTTC.

This chain connects TRBV7-6 to TRBJ2-3; D unclear. CDR1 SGHVS and CDR2 FNYEAQ come from the germline V gene. Trimming left V 0 bases short and J 0 bases short, with 13 bases between. The length of the CDR3 is 17 residues. This chain's CDR3 is CASSLAPRGTSTDTQYF. CDR3 nucleotide sequence: TGTGCCAGCAGCTTAGCGCCTCGTGGTACTAGCACAGATACGCAGTATTTT.

V usage is TRBV21-1 and J usage is TRBJ2-3; TRBD1 is taken as the D call from the table, unchecked against the DNA. TRBV21-1 has pseudogene status. The CDR3 covers 16 residues. CDR3 loop: CASKYSGGLRTDTQYF. The CDR3 coding sequence is TGTGCCAGTAAATACTCAGGGGGGCTTCGCACAGATACGCAGTATTTT.

The chain links TRBV10-3 to TRBJ2-6; 8 positions agree with TRBD1. The CDR3 spans 17 residues. Germline loops: CDR1 ENHRY, CDR2 SYGVKD. J lost 0 bases, V lost 6 bases, and 7 bases had no gene match. The chain's CDR3 is CAIRTGQALSGANVLTF. CDR3 DNA: TGTGCCATCAGAACGGGACAGGCCCTCTCTGGGGCCAACGTCCTGACTTTC.

The chain links TRBV6-1 to TRBJ1-2; D may be TRBD1 (6 bases). CDR1 is MNHNS and CDR2 is SASEGT in the germline V gene. Trimming left V 6 bases short and J 8 bases short, with 19 bases between. The CDR3 is made up of 14 amino acids. CDR3 nucleotide sequence: TGTGCCAGCAGCTCACTATCAGGGGTGGAGGGCTACACCTTC. It codes for CASSSLSGVEGYTF.

The V gene is TRBV24-1, the J gene TRBJ2-1, with a tentative D call TRBD2 (6 bases). Trimming shortened V by 4 bases and J by 10 bases, and 22 bases separated the two germline ends. CDR1 is KGHDR, CDR2 SFDVKD, per germline. The CDR3 contains 16 residues. CDR3 coding DNA: TGTGCCACCAGTGACACCGGGACTCCGAACCTCATGGAGCAGTTCTTC. This translates into CATSDTGTPNLMEQFF.

The V call is TRBV29-1, the J call TRBJ2-3; unclear D gene. The ends were cut back, 8 bases at V and 4 bases at J, with 7 bases in the middle. The germline V gene has CDR1 SQVTM and CDR2 ANQGSEA. The CDR3 extends over 10 amino acids. The CDR3 reads CSHSADTQYF. CDR3 nucleotide sequence: TGCAGCCACTCGGCAGATACGCAGTATTTT.

The table lists this clone with a count of one. The chain couples TRBV5-1 to TRBJ1-1; 7 bases line up with TRBD1. The V gene end was trimmed by 3 bases and the J gene end by 4 bases; junction bases not matched to a gene: 6. The CDR3 is 14 residues long. CDR1 is SGHRS and CDR2 is YFSETQ in the germline V gene. This chain's CDR3 is CASSWGQSGTEAFF. CDR3 DNA sequence: TGCGCCAGCAGCTGGGGACAGTCTGGCACTGAAGCTTTCTTT. Drawing the rest from reference TRBV5-1 and TRBJ1-1, the complete variable domain is KAGVTQTPRYLIKTRGQQVTLSCSPISGHRSVSWYQQTPGQGLQFLFEYFSETQRNKGNFPGRFSGRQFSNSRSEMNVSTLELGDSALYLCASSWGQSGTEAFFGQGTRLTVV.

In this sample, this clone turned up once. The chain combines TRBV19 with TRBJ2-3, with 10 positions matching TRBD1. This CDR3 has 16 residues. Losses at the gene ends were 2 bases for V and 9 bases for J; bases not matched to a gene: 11. Germline loops: CDR1 LNHDA, CDR2 SQIVND (reference sequence). DNA for the CDR3: TGTGCCAGTAGTATAAATGTCGTCGGGACAGGGGACACGCAGTATTTT. This encodes CASSINVVGTGDTQYF.

CDR3 nucleotide sequence: TGTGCCAGCAGCCAAGTGGGCGTTGGGCTCATCTATGGCTACACCTTC. Amino acid sequence: CASSQVGVGLIYGYTF. The V and J genes are TRBV3-1 (or the pseudogene TRBV3-2) and TRBJ1-2, with D unclear. The length of the CDR3 is 16 residues. The V end lost 1 base, the J end lost 4 bases, and 16 bases lay between the germline ends. Looked up from germline, CDR1 is LGHDT and CDR2 is YNNKEL (reference sequence).

This chain joins TRBV5-1 and TRBJ1-1, with D unclear. The CDR3 sequence is 16 residues long. V lost 0 bases and J lost 2, with 14 bases in between. Germline V gene lookup returns CDR1 SGHRS and CDR2 YFSETQ. Here the CDR3 reads CASSLDSGRQNTEAFF. CDR3 nucleotides: TGCGCCAGCAGCTTGGATTCAGGCCGTCAAAACACTGAAGCTTTCTTT.

The V gene is TRBV2, the J gene TRBJ1-6, with 10 bases lining up with TRBD1. The CDR3 is made up of 16 amino acids. The ends lost 7 bases at V and 4 bases at J; junction bases unmatched: 7. CDR1 is SNHLY and CDR2 is FYNNEI in the germline V gene. CDR3 nucleotide sequence: TGTGCCAGCAAGCCGACAGGGGGCCTATATAATTCACCCCTCCACTTT. This translates into CASKPTGGLYNSPLHF.

This clone was seen a handful of times. The CDR3 coding sequence is TGTGCCAGCAGTAACAGGGGTTCGTACGGAAACACCATATATTTT. It encodes CASSNRGSYGNTIYF. The chain couples TRBV27 to TRBJ1-3, with TRBD1 matching 7 bases. The CDR3 has 15 amino acids. Germline values: CDR1 MNHEY, CDR2 SMNVEV (reference sequence). V dropped 5 bases and J dropped 4; count of bases not matched to a gene: 8.

This clone was seen a single time. The chain couples TRBV3-1 (or the pseudogene TRBV3-2) to TRBJ2-5; TRBD2 aligns across 11 bases. Germline-derived CDR1 and CDR2 are LGHDT and YNNKEL (reference sequence). The CDR3 has 17 amino acids. Trimming took 0 bases from V and 7 from J; bases not matched to a gene: 10. CDR3 in amino acids: CASSQDYMTSGEPTQYF. The CDR3, as DNA: TGTGCCAGCAGCCAAGATTATATGACTAGCGGGGAGCCGACCCAGTACTTC.

This chain links TRBV2 with TRBJ1-6; possible D gene TRBD1, 5 bases. Germline CDR1 reads SNHLY; CDR2 reads FYNNEI. V lost 4 bases, J lost 10 bases, and 14 bases lay in between. The CDR3 spans 14 residues. The CDR3 nucleotides read TGTGCCAGCAGTGGTGAAGGGGTGGGGTCACCCCTCCACTTT. This encodes CASSGEGVGSPLHF. Supplemented by reference TRBV2 and TRBJ1-6, the full variable domain reads EPEVTQTPSHQVTQMGQEVILRCVPISNHLYFYWYRQILGQKVEFLVSFYNNEISEKSEIFDDQFSVERPDGSNFTLKIRSTKLEDSAMYFCASSGEGVGSPLHFGNGTRLTVT.

The chain has TRBV5-1 and TRBJ2-5, with no clear D. The germline V gene encodes CDR1 SGHRS and CDR2 YFSETQ. The CDR3 has 13 residues. V was pared by 4 bases and J by 5 bases, with 12 bases between. The CDR3, as DNA: TGCGCCAGCAGCCCGGGTATCCGGGAGACCCAGTACTTC. Encoded protein: CASSPGIRETQYF.

The chain couples TRBV6-1 to TRBJ2-7; D might be TRBD1 (6 bases). Germline loops: CDR1 MNHNS, CDR2 SASEGT. The CDR3 is 12 residues long. The CDR3 region has the DNA TGTGCCAGCAGTGAAGCTGCGACAGGCCTCATTGTG. It is translated as CASSEAATGLIV.

The chain carries TRBV18 and TRBJ1-1; TRBD1 matches 9 bases. Losses at the gene ends were 6 bases for V and 4 bases for J; bases not matched to a gene: 12. Germline V gives CDR1 KGHSH, CDR2 LQKENI. The CDR3 is 16 residues long. CDR3 loop: CASSGQGQGRVTEAFF. DNA of the CDR3: TGTGCCAGCTCGGGACAGGGACAGGGTCGAGTCACTGAAGCTTTCTTT. Supplemented by reference TRBV18 and TRBJ1-1, the full variable domain reads NAGVMQNPRHLVRRRGQEARLRCSPMKGHSHVYWYRQLPEEGLKFMVYLQKENIIDESGMPKERFSAEFPKEGPSILRIQQVVRGDSAAYFCASSGQGQGRVTEAFFGQGTRLTVV.

This sequence joins TRBV5-1 and TRBJ2-7, with 11 bases fitting TRBD1. Trimming removed 3 bases from V and 2 bases from J; junction bases left unmatched: 1. The CDR3 has 14 amino acids. Germline V gene sequence: CDR1 SGHRS, CDR2 YFSETQ. CDR3 protein: CASSWTGGPYEQYF. CDR3 DNA sequence: TGCGCCAGCAGCTGGACAGGGGGCCCCTACGAGCAGTACTTC.

The rearrangement joins TRBV9 to TRBJ2-7; D perhaps matches TRBD1 (6 bases). The CDR3 is made up of 14 amino acids. CDR1 is SGDLS and CDR2 is YYNGEE in the germline V gene. V was shortened by 3 bases and J by 2 bases, with 12 bases between the two germline ends. The CDR3 loop reads CASSGQAKTYEQYF. In DNA form, the CDR3 reads TGTGCCAGCAGCGGACAGGCAAAGACCTACGAGCAGTACTTC.

CDR3: CASSQRQGAGNEQFF. The CDR3, as DNA: TGTGCCAGCAGCCAGAGACAGGGGGCAGGGAATGAGCAGTTCTTC. V is TRBV7-8 and J is TRBJ2-1; 10 bases are a match to TRBD1. The CDR3 is 15 amino acids. Looked up from germline, CDR1 is SGHVS and CDR2 is FQNEAQ. V lost 5 bases to trimming and J lost 7 bases; unmatched junction nucleotides: 8.

The chain uses TRBV28 and TRBJ1-2; a possible D gene is TRBD1 (6 bases). Trimming took 3 bases from V and 4 from J, leaving 12 bases between them. Germline V gives CDR1 MDHEN, CDR2 SYDVKM. The CDR3 runs 14 residues. CDR3 nucleotide sequence: TGTGCCAGCAGTTTTCAGGACAGAAGCTATGGCTACACCTTC. It encodes CASSFQDRSYGYTF.